The next 17 T cell receptor beta chains were all read from a single sample in a study of post-analysis software for immune sequencing data. Study-level findings and limits: Patients used about 5 TRBV segments, including TRBV5-6, TRBV5-1 and TRBV20-1, more often than controls.

Libraries were made from TCR beta cDNA, and they carried unique molecular identifiers. TCRdb recomputed calls from the PCR reads with MiXCR, one row per CDR3 protein. This sample has hundreds of thousands of distinct CDR3 sequences, with roughly three fifths found just once. No antigens are known for them. Material: blood. These TCRs come from a girl aged 2-10 years with multiple sclerosis.

This chain connects TRBV4-1 to TRBJ2-7; D perhaps matches TRBD2 (6 bases). Per the germline V gene, CDR1 is MGHRA and CDR2 is YSYEKL. The CDR3 is made up of 17 amino acids. V was shortened by 1 base and J by 3 bases, with 19 bases between the two germline ends. CDR3 in amino acids: CASSQVHSGLTIYEQYF. Here the CDR3 DNA reads TGCGCCAGCAGCCAAGTGCATAGCGGCCTTACCATCTACGAGCAGTACTTC.

The V gene is TRBV18, the J gene TRBJ2-5, with D maybe TRBD1 (6 bases). The better agreement between TRBJ2-7 and the DNA end casts doubt on the J call. In germline, CDR1 is KGHSH, CDR2 LQKENI. The CDR3 sequence is 13 residues long. The DNA for the CDR3 is TGTGCCAGCTCACCACGGGGGCCCAGCGAGCAGTACTTC. It specifies CASSPRGPSEQYF.

The V and J genes are TRBV5-1 and TRBJ1-1; no firm D call. Germline CDR1 SGHRS, CDR2 YFSETQ. This CDR3 has 15 amino acids. Between the trimmed V and J ends, which lost 4 bases and 0 bases, there was a span of 13 bases. CDR3 in DNA: TGCGCCAGCAGCCCAAGGTCCGGGATGAACACTGAAGCTTTCTTT. It yields the protein CASSPRSGMNTEAFF.

This clonotype appeared a few times. The chain combines TRBV11-2 with TRBJ2-1, with D perhaps matching TRBD1 (5 bases). The germline CDR1 and CDR2 sequences are SGHAT and FQNNGV. There are 14 residues in the CDR3. V was pared by 0 bases and J by 8 bases, with 11 bases between. This CDR3 reads CASSLERGVHEQFF. The CDR3 DNA is TGTGCCAGCAGCTTAGAAAGGGGCGTGCATGAGCAGTTCTTC.

A single count supports this clonotype. The rearrangement links TRBV6-2 or TRBV6-3 to TRBJ2-1, with D perhaps TRBD2 (5 bases). Trimming cost V 6 bases and J 10 bases, with 10 bases left between them. Germline V gene sequence: CDR1 MNHEY, CDR2 SVGEGT. The CDR3 contains 11 residues. The CDR3 DNA is TGTGCCAGCAGACTAGTCCGGGAGCAGTTCTTC. Encoded protein: CASRLVREQFF.

This clonotype was seen a few times. The chain combines TRBV7-8 with TRBJ2-7; possible D gene TRBD1, 6 bases. V lost 2 bases and J lost 3, with 11 bases in between. CDR1 is SGHVS and CDR2 is FQNEAQ in the germline V gene. This CDR3 is 14 amino acids long. CDR3 nucleotides: TGTGCCAGCAGCTTATTAACAGGGAACTACGAGCAGTACTTC. Protein product: CASSLLTGNYEQYF.

The CDR3 is CSVEALGQQIGYTF. For the CDR3, the DNA is TGCAGCGTTGAAGCGCTAGGACAGCAAATCGGCTACACCTTC. The rearrangement links TRBV29-1 to TRBJ1-2, with a weak D call TRBD1 (6 bases). This CDR3 is 14 amino acids long. The germline CDR1 and CDR2 sequences are SQVTM and ANQGSEA. V lost 1 base to trimming and J lost 8 bases, with 17 bases between them.

The chain has TRBV5-1 and TRBJ2-5; D perhaps matches TRBD1 (6 bases). Judging by the DNA end, TRBJ2-7 fits better; the J call may be wrong. The CDR3 is made up of 17 amino acids. Germline V gene data show CDR1 as SGHRS and CDR2 as YFSETQ. The CDR3 DNA sequence: TGCGCCAGCAGCTTGGCTGTCGACTATGAGGGGGACTACGAGCAGTACTTC. This encodes CASSLAVDYEGDYEQYF.

This chain uses TRBV10-3 with TRBJ1-3; D gene ambiguous. Germline CDR1 and CDR2: ENHRY and SYGVKD. V lost 7 bases and J lost 0, with 4 bases in between. The CDR3 sequence is 12 residues long. The CDR3 region is CAITGSGNTIYF. CDR3 bases: TGTGCCATCACGGGCTCTGGAAACACCATATATTTT.

The chain uses TRBV29-1 and TRBJ2-6, with 12 bases fitting TRBD1. After removal of 4 bases from V and 2 bases from J, the junction contained 3 bases not matched to a gene. Germline V CDR1 and CDR2: SQVTM, ANQGSEA. The CDR3 loop spans 16 amino acids. The CDR3 DNA is TGCAGCGTTGGGGGACAGGGGGCGCCTGGGGCCAACGTCCTGACTTTC. This codes for CSVGGQGAPGANVLTF.

The rearrangement uses TRBV12-3 or TRBV12-4 and TRBJ2-1; 7 bases are shared with TRBD2. The V and J ends lost 3 bases and 12 bases, in that order; junction bases with no gene match: 17. The CDR3 loop spans 16 amino acids. The CDR3 reads CASSFADPRSGVGQFF. Here the CDR3 DNA reads TGTGCCAGCAGTTTCGCGGACCCCCGAAGCGGGGTTGGGCAGTTCTTC.

There are a few counts of this clonotype. The chain recombines TRBV5-6 with TRBJ2-1; D not certain. The closer fit of TRBJ2-7 to the DNA end suggests the J call may be wrong. The germline V gene encodes CDR1 SGHDT and CDR2 YYEEEE. This CDR3 has 13 residues. CDR3 in amino acids: CASKRYSYNEQYF. CDR3 coding DNA: TGTGCCAGCAAGCGATACTCCTACAATGAGCAGTACTTC.

The CDR3 DNA sequence: TGTGCCTGGAGCCCCAATGGGGCGCCCTCCTACGAGCAGTACTTC. This encodes CAWSPNGAPSYEQYF. This chain joins TRBV30 and TRBJ2-4; possibly TRBD1 for D (5 bases). The J call is in doubt because the DNA end fits TRBJ2-7 better. CDR1 GTSNPN and CDR2 SVGIG come from the germline V gene (reference sequence). This CDR3 has 15 amino acids.

This sequence joins TRBV21-1 and TRBJ1-5. TRBV21-1 constitutes a pseudogene. This CDR3 is built from 16 residues. CDR3 sequence reads: CASSKRAPYSNQPQHF. The DNA of the CDR3 is TGTGCCAGCAGCAAACGGGCTCCGTATAGCAATCAGCCCCAGCATTTT.

V usage is TRBV20-1 and J usage is TRBJ2-1; the match to TRBD2 covers 15 bases. CDR3 length equals 17 residues. After removal of 5 bases from V and 7 bases from J, the junction contained 12 bases not matched to a gene. CDR1 is DFQATT and CDR2 is SNEGSKA in the germline V gene (reference sequence). The CDR3 spells CSAAGLAGGPVGNEQFF. The CDR3 coding sequence is TGCAGTGCTGCCGGACTAGCGGGAGGGCCGGTGGGAAATGAGCAGTTCTTC.

The V and J genes are TRBV15 and TRBJ2-7; TRBD2 agrees at 9 bases. Unmatched junction bases numbered 0, after V lost 1 base and J lost 2 bases. This CDR3 is 14 amino acids long. Germline loops: CDR1 LNHNV, CDR2 YYDKDF (reference sequence). The CDR3 nucleotides are TGTGCCACCAGCAGAGGACTAGCGGCCTACGAGCAGTACTTC. This translates into CATSRGLAAYEQYF.

This chain connects TRBV20-1 to TRBJ2-1; 11 bases are a match to TRBD2. The CDR3 is made up of 15 amino acids. Germline V gene data show CDR1 as DFQATT and CDR2 as SNEGSKA (reference sequence). V gave up 6 bases and J gave up 0 bases; unmatched junction bases: 4. As DNA, the CDR3 is TGCAGTGCCAACGGACTAGCGGGCTCCTACAATGAGCAGTTCTTC. Translated: CSANGLAGSYNEQFF.